This entry features one T cell receptor beta chain sequence. Its antigen is not identified. This entry comes from a study of a mutant IDH1 vaccine in newly diagnosed glioma. Time point reported: week 47, end of study. Every vaccination contained 300 ug of the mutant IDH1 20-mer peptide and was paired with topical imiquimod. Measured with immunoSEQ multiplex PCR; TCRdb has only the in-frame clones, and not every one. The sample records some 49,000 clones, 76% being singletons. The sample here was PBMCs, taken from a glioma patient whose treatment included an IDH1 peptide vaccine. The sequence derives from a woman aged 40 to 49 with glioma. Some clones in this sample may be carry-over from other donors' samples.

The CDR3 nucleotides read TGTGCCAGCAGCAAACCGGGACAGTCAACCTACGAGCAGTACTTC. It translates to CASSKPGQSTYEQYF. This rearrangement joins TRBV7-9 to TRBJ2-7; 7 nucleotides agree with TRBD1. The CDR3 runs 15 residues. Germline values: CDR1 SEHNR, CDR2 FQNEAQ (reference sequence). V lost 5 bases to trimming and J lost 2 bases; unmatched junction nucleotides: 9. Complete variable domain (other parts from reference TRBV7-9 and TRBJ2-7): DTGVSQNPRHKITKRGQNVTFRCDPISEHNRLYWYRQTLGQGPEFLTYFQNEAQLEKSRLLSDRFSAERPKGSFSTLEIQRTEQGDSAMYLCASSKPGQSTYEQYFGPGTRLTVT.